Each of the 25 T cell receptor beta chains below was sequenced from the same sample in a study of blood T cell repertoires in COVID-19. TCRdb's copy holds only in-frame clones and misses some; the assay was immunoSEQ multiplex PCR. The sample holds roughly 130,000 clones; roughly 83% are singletons and the top ten take 3%. The sample consisted of peripheral blood. The receptors originated from a woman of 80 years or more with acute or convalescent COVID-19.

The J gene is TRBJ1-1, the V gene TRBV9; 7 bases fit TRBD1. Germline V lookup: CDR1 SGDLS, CDR2 YYNGEE. V was clipped by 2 bases and J by 5 bases; unmatched bases: 9. The CDR3 is 15 residues long. The CDR3, as DNA: TGTGCCAGCAGCGTCCAGGGGGATCTTCGGACTGAAGCTTTCTTT. This gives the protein CASSVQGDLRTEAFF.

This clone showed up just a few times. This chain uses TRBV21-1 with TRBJ2-7; TRBD2 was called by the table and not checked on the DNA. TRBV21-1 is flagged as a pseudogene. The CDR3 sequence is 17 residues long. The CDR3 DNA reads as TGTGCCAGCAGCAAAATACCCATCGCGGCCAGCTCCTACGAGCAGTACTTC. It is translated as CASSKIPIAASSYEQYF.

This clone has a handful of counts. The chain links TRBV4-1 to TRBJ1-5, with no clear D. The CDR3 spans 14 residues. Looked up from germline, CDR1 is MGHRA and CDR2 is YSYEKL. V lost 1 base to trimming and J lost 7 bases, with 11 bases between them. The CDR3 here is CASSQGRLGQPQHF. CDR3 sequence (DNA): TGCGCCAGCAGCCAAGGGAGACTTGGCCAGCCCCAGCATTTT.

The chain joins TRBV3-1 (or the pseudogene TRBV3-2) to TRBJ1-1; weak D call: TRBD1 (6 bases). This CDR3 has 12 residues. With 3 bases removed from V and 4 bases from J, the gap between germline ends came to 6 bases. Germline lookup yields CDR1 LGHDT and CDR2 YNNKEL (reference sequence). Here the CDR3 reads CASSHRGTEAFF. For the CDR3, the DNA is TGTGCCAGCAGCCACAGGGGCACTGAAGCTTTCTTT.

This clone was seen a single time. The rearrangement links TRBV7-2 to TRBJ2-5; D remains ambiguous. This CDR3 has 12 residues. Germline CDR1 SGHTA, CDR2 FQGNSA. V shed 3 bases and J shed 5 bases, with 7 bases lying between them. DNA of the CDR3: TGTGCCAGCAGCTTTGTCGGTGAGACCCAGTACTTC. Translated, it gives CASSFVGETQYF.

This chain connects TRBV29-1 to TRBJ2-3; a possible D gene is TRBD2 (6 bases). The CDR3 totals 15 residues. V was trimmed by 0 bases and J by 0 bases, leaving 10 bases between them. Germline values: CDR1 SQVTM, CDR2 ANQGSEA. In DNA, the CDR3 is TGCAGCGTTGAAGATGCGGGGCGCAGCACAGATACGCAGTATTTT. This translates into CSVEDAGRSTDTQYF.

The chain combines TRBV15 with TRBJ2-7; 9 nucleotides align to TRBD1. Germline V gene data show CDR1 as LNHNV and CDR2 as YYDKDF (reference sequence). With V trimmed by 4 bases and J by 0 bases, 10 bases remained unmatched. The CDR3 has 17 amino acids. The CDR3 protein is CATSTFSGTGSSYEQYF. The DNA for the CDR3 is TGTGCCACCAGCACCTTCTCCGGGACAGGGAGCTCCTACGAGCAGTACTTC.

The DNA of the CDR3 is TGCGCCAGCAGCTTGGTCTCTCGGGAGACCCAGTACTTC. Its protein product is CASSLVSRETQYF. The chain couples TRBV5-1 to TRBJ2-5, with unresolved D. CDR3 size: 13 residues. Trimming pared 0 bases from V and 5 bases from J, leaving 8 bases between. The germline CDR1 and CDR2 sequences are SGHRS and YFSETQ.

The sample holds one count of this clone. This rearrangement joins TRBV12-3 or TRBV12-4 to TRBJ2-5, with D possibly TRBD1 on 5 matching bases. CDR3 length equals 13 residues. Trimming removed 7 bases from V and 0 bases from J, with 9 bases in between. CDR3 region: CASTVTDQETQYF. The CDR3 region has the DNA TGTGCCAGCACCGTGACAGACCAAGAGACCCAGTACTTC.

This chain joins TRBV7-8 and TRBJ2-7; TRBD2 matches 10 bases. This CDR3 is 16 amino acids long. Germline V lookup: CDR1 SGHVS, CDR2 FQNEAQ. The trim removed 2 bases at V and 0 bases at J, leaving 4 bases unmatched. The CDR3, as DNA: TGTGCCAGCAGCTTAAGAGCGGGGGGGAGCTCCTACGAGCAGTACTTC. Translating gives CASSLRAGGSSYEQYF. Variable domain in full (rest from reference TRBV7-8 and TRBJ2-7): GAGVSQSPRYKVAKRGQDVALRCDPISGHVSLFWYQQALGQGPEFLTYFQNEAQLDKSGLPSDRFFAERPEGSVSTLKIQRTQQEDSAVYLCASSLRAGGSSYEQYFGPGTRLTVT.

This clone was found a few times. V and J are TRBV5-4 and TRBJ1-1; perhaps TRBD1 as D (6 bases). Trimming pared 4 bases from V and 0 bases from J, leaving 16 bases between. The germline CDR1 and CDR2 sequences are SGHNT and YYREEE (reference sequence). The CDR3 contains 16 residues. In nucleotides, the CDR3 is TGTGCCAGCAGCGCGGGCGGACAGCTCATGAACACTGAAGCTTTCTTT. This encodes CASSAGGQLMNTEAFF.

The gene calls are TRBV7-3 and TRBJ1-1; 8 positions match TRBD1. This CDR3 region has 14 residues. Per germline, CDR1 SGHTA and CDR2 FQGTGA. Losses at the gene ends were 5 bases for V and 1 base for J; bases not matched to a gene: 3. CDR3: CASSLQGANTEAFF. CDR3 nucleotides: TGTGCCAGCAGCCTCCAGGGGGCGAACACTGAAGCTTTCTTT. The whole variable domain, remainder taken from reference TRBV7-3 and TRBJ1-1, is GAGVSQTPSNKVTEKGKYVELRCDPISGHTALYWYRQSLGQGPEFLIYFQGTGAADDSGLPNDRFFAVRPEGSVSTLKIQRTERGDSAVYLCASSLQGANTEAFFGQGTRLTVV.

The chain uses TRBV9 and TRBJ2-2, with D uncertain. Trimming cost V 0 bases and J 9 bases, with 12 bases left between them. The CDR3 is 14 residues long. The V gene's germline CDR1 is SGDLS and CDR2 YYNGEE. CDR3: CASSVATLGRELFF. The CDR3 coding sequence is TGTGCCAGCAGCGTAGCGACTCTCGGTCGGGAGCTGTTTTTT.

The chain is built from TRBV5-6 and TRBJ1-1; tentatively, D is TRBD1 (5 bases). This CDR3 region has 14 residues. Germline CDR1 SGHDT, CDR2 YYEEEE. The V gene lost 2 bases and the J gene lost 1 base, with 9 bases spanning the gap. The CDR3 DNA sequence: TGTGCCAGCAGCTTCCGGGGGAAGAACACTGAAGCTTTCTTT. Translated, it gives CASSFRGKNTEAFF.

V is TRBV27 and J is TRBJ2-7; D not certain. V was pared by 1 base and J by 6 bases, with 10 bases between. Germline V gene data show CDR1 as MNHEY and CDR2 as SMNVEV (reference sequence). CDR3 length: 13 amino acids. The CDR3 DNA is TGTGCCAGCAGTTTATATCGAAGCTCCGAGCAGTACTTC. Protein sequence: CASSLYRSSEQYF.

This clone occurred a few times. V usage is TRBV5-1 and J usage is TRBJ2-7, with D possibly being TRBD1 (6 bases). The CDR3 consists of 15 residues. Trimming pared 4 bases from V and 5 bases from J, leaving 19 bases between. Per germline, CDR1 SGHRS and CDR2 YFSETQ. CDR3 nucleotides: TGCGCCAGCAGCCCTTCGCCAGGGGCGGAAGACGAGCAGTACTTC. Translation: CASSPSPGAEDEQYF.

The chain has TRBV7-9 and TRBJ1-1; no clear D. V lost 7 bases and J 2 bases, leaving 8 bases between the germline ends. Germline V gene sequence: CDR1 SEHNR, CDR2 FQNEAQ (reference sequence). There are 12 residues in the CDR3. CDR3 amino acids: CASKHSNTEAFF. For the CDR3, the DNA is TGTGCCAGCAAACACAGCAACACTGAAGCTTTCTTT.

The chain is built from TRBV13 and TRBJ1-3; D is uncertain. Trimming stripped 2 bases from V and 4 bases from J, with 12 bases between. CDR3 length equals 15 residues. Germline V CDR1 and CDR2: PRHDT, FYEKMQ (reference sequence). The CDR3 DNA reads as TGTGCCAGCAGCTTACAGCCGGGTTCGGGAAACACCATATATTTT. Translating gives CASSLQPGSGNTIYF.

J is TRBJ1-3 and V is TRBV7-2; tentatively, D is TRBD1 (5 bases). Germline loops: CDR1 SGHTA, CDR2 FQGNSA. This CDR3 has 20 residues. With 0 bases removed from V and 2 bases from J, the gap between germline ends came to 23 bases. Written as DNA, the CDR3 is TGTGCCAGCAGCTTAGCCCCCGGGACTCGCCACGTTACTGCTGGAAACACCATATATTTT. This gives the protein CASSLAPGTRHVTAGNTIYF.

J is TRBJ2-3 and V is TRBV27, with D perhaps matching TRBD2 (5 bases). The V and J ends lost 7 bases and 1 base respectively, with 9 bases between them. The CDR3 covers 13 residues. Germline V gene sequence: CDR1 MNHEY, CDR2 SMNVEV (reference sequence). The CDR3 here is CASNRRGTDTQYF. The CDR3 DNA follows: TGTGCCAGCAATCGGCGGGGCACAGATACGCAGTATTTT.

This sequence joins TRBV5-5 and TRBJ2-3; TRBD1 matches at 7 bases. The length of the CDR3 is 14 residues. CDR1 and CDR2 (germline): SGHKS, YYEKEE (reference sequence). V lost 2 bases, J lost 3 bases, and 3 bases stayed unmatched. CDR3 amino acids: CASSLQGRTDTQYF. DNA for the CDR3: TGTGCCAGCAGCTTACAGGGGCGGACAGATACGCAGTATTTT. Full variable domain (outside the CDR3, taken from reference TRBV5-5 and TRBJ2-3): DAGVTQSPTHLIKTRGQQVTLRCSPISGHKSVSWYQQVLGQGPQFIFQYYEKEERGRGNFPDRFSARQFPNYSSELNVNALLLGDSALYLCASSLQGRTDTQYFGPGTRLTVL.

This clone was observed a handful of times. This chain links TRBV28 with TRBJ1-2; D gene ambiguous. In germline, CDR1 is MDHEN, CDR2 SYDVKM. CDR3 length: 11 residues. V was clipped by 5 bases and J by 5 bases, with 6 bases between them. The CDR3: CASSISYGYTF. CDR3 sequence (DNA): TGTGCCAGCAGTATATCGTATGGCTACACCTTC.

The chain uses TRBV2 and TRBJ1-4, with D possibly TRBD1 on 5 matching bases. The germline V gene encodes CDR1 SNHLY and CDR2 FYNNEI. V lost 5 bases, J lost 5 bases, and 12 bases lay in between. The CDR3 is 14 amino acids. As DNA, the CDR3 is TGTGCCAGCAGTAAGAGGGGAGGAAATGAAAAACTGTTTTTT. Translated, it gives CASSKRGGNEKLFF.

This clone was picked up one time. The J gene is TRBJ1-6, the V gene TRBV9; D perhaps matches TRBD1 (5 bases). The CDR3 is 15 amino acids. Per the germline V gene, CDR1 is SGDLS and CDR2 is YYNGEE. Trimming left V 3 bases short and J 5 bases short, with 12 bases between. CDR3 DNA: TGTGCCAGCAGCGGCGGGACCCCCAATAATTCACCCCTCCACTTT. Its protein product is CASSGGTPNNSPLHF.

This clone was seen a few times. CDR3 nucleotides: TGTGCCAGCAGTGATCACCGGCAGCTAGAAGGACCCCAGCATTTT. It encodes CASSDHRQLEGPQHF. The chain couples TRBV25-1 to TRBJ1-5, with D unresolved. The CDR3 covers 15 residues. The germline V gene encodes CDR1 MGHDK and CDR2 SYGVNS. Trimming took off 3 bases at V and 10 bases at J, with 19 bases between the two ends.